Listed below are T cell receptor beta chains from one sample, sequenced in a study of T-cell reconstitution after alpha-beta-depleted transplantation in children. TCRdb reprocessed the PCR reads via MiXCR and lists one record per CDR3 protein. The table shows over 85,000 distinct CDR3 sequences, with 4.5% to 7.5% occurring only once. The specimen was PBMCs, mostly from graft donor cells, collected 60 days after TCRalphabeta/CD19-depleted stem cell transplant. Receptors originate from a female patient aged 2-15 years who had a stem cell transplant for Fanconi anemia, so the T cells may come from the graft donor. Both conserved end residues are part of each CDR3. The D gene is left open where the match is weak. Rows may omit the clone size; those that give it use once, few, many or a size class.

DNA: TGCGCCAGCAGCTTGGAAGGGGGGCGAAGTACGCAGTATTTT
CDR3: CASSLEGGRSTQYF
D: .
J: TRBJ2-3
V: TRBV5-1
size: few

DNA: TGTGCCACCAGCAGAGCGGGGGGCAGGGAGACCCAGTACTTC
CDR3: CATSRAGGRETQYF
D: .
J: TRBJ2-5
V: TRBV15
size: .

DNA: TGTGCCAGCAGCTTAGCCGGGACTAGCGGCTACAATGAGCAGTTCTTC
CDR3: CASSLAGTSGYNEQFF
D: TRBD2
J: TRBJ2-1
V: TRBV7-3
size: .

DNA: TGTGCCAGCAGTTTGCAGCGTAGCGAGCAGTACTTC
CDR3: CASSLQRSEQYF
D: .
J: TRBJ2-7
V: TRBV28
size: medium-sized

DNA: TGTGCCAACAGCTTAGCGCACAGGGTGGCTGGAAACACCATATATTTT
CDR3: CANSLAHRVAGNTIYF
D: .
J: TRBJ1-3
V: TRBV7-2
size: many

DNA: TGTGCCAGCAGTTTGAGTACAGGGGGGAGCAATCAGCCCCAGCATTTT
CDR3: CASSLSTGGSNQPQHF
D: TRBD1
J: TRBJ1-5
V: TRBV12-3/TRBV12-4
size: many

DNA: TGTGCCATCAGTGAGAAACGGCAAGAGACCCAGTACTTC
CDR3: CAISEKRQETQYF
D: .
J: TRBJ2-5
V: TRBV10-3
size: many

DNA: TGTGCCAGCAGCTTGGGGGGCTCCTATAATTCACCCCTCCACTTT
CDR3: CASSLGGSYNSPLHF
D: .
J: TRBJ1-6
V: TRBV7-6
size: many

DNA: TGTGCCAGCAGCTTAGTCCAGGGACCGTCCTACGAGCAGTACTTC
CDR3: CASSLVQGPSYEQYF
D: .
J: TRBJ2-7
V: TRBV7-8
size: many

DNA: TGTGCCAGCAGTTTTGGGCAGGGTCGGACACCCCTCCACTTT
CDR3: CASSFGQGRTPLHF
D: .
J: TRBJ1-6
V: TRBV28
size: few

DNA: TGCAGTGCCAACGCGGGAGGGGCACACAATGAGCAGTTCTTC
CDR3: CSANAGGAHNEQFF
D: TRBD2
J: TRBJ2-1
V: TRBV20-1
size: .

DNA: TGTGCCAGCAGTTTATGGCAGGGGGCAGGGGAGACCCAGTACTTC
CDR3: CASSLWQGAGETQYF
D: TRBD1
J: TRBJ2-5
V: TRBV27
size: many

DNA: TGTGCCAGCGGGGGGACTAGCGAGCCAGATACGCAGTATTTT
CDR3: CASGGTSEPDTQYF
D: TRBD2
J: TRBJ2-3
V: TRBV28
size: .

DNA: TGTGCCAGCAACGCCTTCCAGGTACCCACTGAAGCTTTCTTT
CDR3: CASNAFQVPTEAFF
D: .
J: TRBJ1-1
V: TRBV5-6
size: .

DNA: TGTGCCAGCAGCTCGCCGGGACAGGGGGATGGCTACACCTTC
CDR3: CASSSPGQGDGYTF
D: TRBD1
J: TRBJ1-2
V: TRBV5-4
size: .

DNA: TGTGCCAGCAGCCAAGGTTGGTTCCCGTATTTTTCCTCCAAAAACATTCAGTACTTC
CDR3: CASSQGWFPYFSSKNIQYF
D: .
J: TRBJ2-4
V: TRBV3-1
size: few

DNA: TGTGCCAGCAGCCATGCCGGCCTAGAAAACACCGGGGAGCTGTTTTTT
CDR3: CASSHAGLENTGELFF
D: .
J: TRBJ2-2
V: TRBV7-6
size: .

DNA: TGTGCCAGCAGCTTCCCGGGACTAGCGAACACCGGGGAGCTGTTTTTT
CDR3: CASSFPGLANTGELFF
D: TRBD2
J: TRBJ2-2
V: TRBV5-8
size: many

DNA: TGCAGTGCTAGAGTATTTGGGGGGCTTGAGCAGTACTTC
CDR3: CSARVFGGLEQYF
D: .
J: TRBJ2-7
V: TRBV20-1
size: many

DNA: TGTGCCAGCAGTTTAGAGCCTTCTTCGTACATTCAGTACTTC
CDR3: CASSLEPSSYIQYF
D: .
J: TRBJ2-4
V: TRBV27
size: many

DNA: TGTGCCAGCAGCTGGGGGGGGGGCCTCGAGCAGTACTTC
CDR3: CASSWGGGLEQYF
D: .
J: TRBJ2-7
V: TRBV11-2
size: few

DNA: TGTGCCAGCAGCCAAACTAGCGGGAGCACCGGGGAGCTGTTTTTT
CDR3: CASSQTSGSTGELFF
D: TRBD2
J: TRBJ2-2
V: TRBV4-2
size: .

DNA: TGTGCCAGCAGTTCCCTACTAGCGAACACCGGGGAGCTGTTTTTT
CDR3: CASSSLLANTGELFF
D: .
J: TRBJ2-2
V: TRBV28
size: many

DNA: TGCGCCAGCAGCTTGGTTTACAAGCGCGTTAACGAGCAGTACTTC
CDR3: CASSLVYKRVNEQYF
D: .
J: TRBJ2-7
V: TRBV5-1
size: few

DNA: TGTGCCAGCAGTTTTACTAGCGGGAGGGCCTCGGGTTTGGGTGAGCAGTTCTTC
CDR3: CASSFTSGRASGLGEQFF
D: TRBD2
J: TRBJ2-1
V: TRBV12-3/TRBV12-4
size: many

DNA: TGCAGTGCTAGAGAGGGACAGGGGGTTAACTACGAGCAGTACTTC
CDR3: CSAREGQGVNYEQYF
D: TRBD1
J: TRBJ2-7
V: TRBV20-1
size: many

DNA: TGTGCCAGCAGTTTATCTTTCCAATATGCGAACACCGGGGAGCTGTTTTTT
CDR3: CASSLSFQYANTGELFF
D: .
J: TRBJ2-2
V: TRBV27
size: many

DNA: TGTGCCAGCAGCTCCAAACAGGGGAACGGAAACACCATATATTTT
CDR3: CASSSKQGNGNTIYF
D: TRBD1
J: TRBJ1-3
V: TRBV3-1
size: few

DNA: TGCGCCAGCAGCTTCGGCGGAGTCGGGCAATACGAGCAGTACTTC
CDR3: CASSFGGVGQYEQYF
D: .
J: TRBJ2-7
V: TRBV5-1
size: many

DNA: TGTGCCAGCAGCTTGGGTACCGGGACTAGCGGGAGGAATGAGCAGTTCTTC
CDR3: CASSLGTGTSGRNEQFF
D: TRBD2
J: TRBJ2-1
V: TRBV11-2
size: .

DNA: TGTGCCAGCAGCTTGGGAACTAGCGGTCCTGATACGCAGTATTTT
CDR3: CASSLGTSGPDTQYF
D: TRBD2
J: TRBJ2-3
V: TRBV5-5
size: many

DNA: TGCGCCAGCAGCTTGGAATCCTTCAGGGGCCCTTACAATGAGCAGTTCTTC
CDR3: CASSLESFRGPYNEQFF
D: .
J: TRBJ2-1
V: TRBV5-1
size: many

DNA: TGCGCCAGCAGCTTGGCCGTTTTCCGACAGGGCCAAAACATTCAGTACTTC
CDR3: CASSLAVFRQGQNIQYF
D: TRBD1
J: TRBJ2-4
V: TRBV5-1
size: many

DNA: TGTGCCAGCAGCCTGGGGATGCAAGAGACCCAGTACTTC
CDR3: CASSLGMQETQYF
D: .
J: TRBJ2-5
V: TRBV3-1
size: many

DNA: TGCGCCAGCAGCTTGGCCTGGGGGCCGGACGAGCAGTACTTC
CDR3: CASSLAWGPDEQYF
D: .
J: TRBJ2-7
V: TRBV5-1
size: many

DNA: TGTGCCAGCTCACCAAGTGGGGGGCGGACAGATACGCAGTATTTT
CDR3: CASSPSGGRTDTQYF
D: .
J: TRBJ2-3
V: TRBV18
size: .

DNA: TGCAGCGTTGTGGGGTCCGGGGTAATGGGGGGGACCCAGTACTTC
CDR3: CSVVGSGVMGGTQYF
D: .
J: TRBJ2-5
V: TRBV29-1
size: many

DNA: TGTGCCAGCAGTTTACTACAGGGCGGAACTGAAGCTTTCTTT
CDR3: CASSLLQGGTEAFF
D: .
J: TRBJ1-1
V: TRBV28
size: many

DNA: TGCGCCAGCAGCTTTCAAGCGGGGGCCGCGAACACCGGGGAGCTGTTTTTT
CDR3: CASSFQAGAANTGELFF
D: TRBD2
J: TRBJ2-2
V: TRBV5-1
size: many

DNA: TGCGCCAGCTCCGTATCCGGATCTAGCAGCTCAGATACGCAGTATTTT
CDR3: CASSVSGSSSSDTQYF
D: .
J: TRBJ2-3
V: TRBV5-1
size: many

DNA: TGTGCCAGCTCGCCTCAATCTAAATACGAGCAGTACTTC
CDR3: CASSPQSKYEQYF
D: .
J: TRBJ2-7
V: TRBV18
size: many